Shown below are 28 T cell receptor beta chains from a single sample sequenced in a study of neoadjuvant nivolumab and ipilimumab in lung cancer. Some clones are missing from TCRdb's copy, which holds only in-frame ones; the method was immunoSEQ multiplex PCR. Seen here are 15,000 to 20,000 clones, 80% to 90% observed once, and the top ten hold roughly 2.1%. The sample consisted of peripheral blood, taken before neoadjuvant nivolumab, alone or with ipilimumab. These receptors all come from an adult with non-small cell lung cancer.

This clone is a singleton in its sample. This chain uses TRBV6-1 with TRBJ2-7; 10 nucleotides agree with TRBD2. CDR3 length: 14 amino acids. J was trimmed by 5 bases and V by 7 bases; bases with no gene match: 8. Germline V lookup: CDR1 MNHNS, CDR2 SASEGT. The CDR3 sequence is CASKFGTSADEQYF. The CDR3 coding sequence is TGTGCCAGCAAGTTTGGGACTAGCGCGGACGAGCAGTACTTC.

The chain recombines TRBV18 with TRBJ2-3, with D tentatively TRBD1 (5 bases). V was clipped by 4 bases and J by 6 bases, with 11 bases between them. Germline-derived CDR1 and CDR2 are KGHSH and LQKENI. CDR3 length: 13 amino acids. This CDR3 reads CASSLLQVDTQYF. In DNA, the CDR3 is TGTGCCAGCTCACTCCTACAGGTGGATACGCAGTATTTT.

V is TRBV6-5 and J is TRBJ2-2, with 10 bases lining up with TRBD2. V was pared by 8 bases and J by 4 bases, with 7 bases of the junction left unmatched. This CDR3 is built from 15 residues. Germline CDR1 is MNHEY and CDR2 is SVGAGI. DNA of the CDR3: TGTGCCAGCGGGATAGCGGGAGGCAGCACCGGGGAGCTGTTTTTT. Amino acids: CASGIAGGSTGELFF.

The rearrangement links TRBV7-9 to TRBJ1-1; tentatively, D is TRBD1 (6 bases). Germline assignment: CDR1 SEHNR and CDR2 FQNEAQ (reference sequence). Trimming removed 1 base at V and 5 bases at J, with 8 bases between. The CDR3 has 13 residues. The CDR3 sequence is CASSLVRGTEAFF. DNA for the CDR3: TGTGCCAGCAGCTTAGTGAGGGGGACTGAAGCTTTCTTT.

This chain links TRBV29-1 with TRBJ2-1; 7 nucleotides match TRBD2. CDR1 SQVTM and CDR2 ANQGSEA come from the germline V gene. The ends lost 5 bases at V and 6 bases at J; junction bases unmatched: 7. The CDR3 is 13 amino acids. Here the CDR3 DNA reads TGCAGCGTTTCGACTAGCATCCTCAATGAGCAGTTCTTC. Its protein is CSVSTSILNEQFF.

The V and J genes are TRBV7-2 and TRBJ1-2; D unresolved. The V gene lost 4 bases and the J gene lost 7 bases, with 19 bases spanning the gap. The germline gives CDR1 SGHTA, CDR2 FQGNSA. The CDR3 runs 15 residues. CDR3 nucleotide sequence: TGTGCCAGCAGCTCAGGAGGATTTAGAGGCGGTGGCTACACCTTC. Amino acid sequence: CASSSGGFRGGGYTF.

The V gene is TRBV11-2, the J gene TRBJ2-1, with D perhaps TRBD1 or TRBD2 (5 bases each). The CDR3 is 16 amino acids. Germline V gene data show CDR1 as SGHAT and CDR2 as FQNNGV. Trimming pared 1 base from V and 4 bases from J, leaving 14 bases between. CDR3 sequence: CASSLVGRETYNEQFF. In DNA, the CDR3 is TGTGCCAGCAGCTTAGTCGGCAGGGAGACTTACAATGAGCAGTTCTTC.

The rearrangement uses TRBV4-3 and TRBJ2-3; 8 bases map to TRBD2. CDR3 length equals 15 residues. J lost 3 bases, V lost 1 base, and 3 bases had no gene match. Looked up from germline, CDR1 is LGHNA and CDR2 is YSLEER. CDR3 region: CASSQGIAGTDTQYF. The CDR3 bases are TGCGCCAGCAGCCAAGGGATAGCGGGGACAGATACGCAGTATTTT.

This clone came up once. The V call is TRBV28, the J call TRBJ2-7, with D unresolved. Trimming removed 1 base at V and 6 bases at J, with 13 bases between. Germline CDR1 reads MDHEN; CDR2 reads SYDVKM. The CDR3 runs to 14 residues. CDR3 residues: CASSLYPGTSEQYF. CDR3 nucleotide sequence: TGTGCCAGCAGTTTATACCCGGGCACGAGCGAGCAGTACTTC.

The chain employs TRBV7-2 and TRBJ1-1; TRBD1 might be the D (5 bases). Germline-derived CDR1 and CDR2 are SGHTA and FQGNSA. V was cut by 3 bases and J by 8 bases, with 16 bases left in between. The CDR3 contains 14 residues. This CDR3 reads CASSFDSSTREAFF. The CDR3 DNA is TGTGCCAGCAGCTTCGACAGTTCAACCCGAGAAGCTTTCTTT. Full variable domain (rest looked up from reference TRBV7-2 and TRBJ1-1): GAGVSQSPSNKVTEKGKDVELRCDPISGHTALYWYRQSLGQGLEFLIYFQGNSAPDKSGLPSDRFSAERTGGSVSTLTIQRTQQEDSAVYLCASSFDSSTREAFFGQGTRLTVV.

The V gene is TRBV2, the J gene TRBJ1-1; D unclear. V gave up 0 bases and J gave up 5 bases, with 10 bases separating them. The length of the CDR3 is 14 residues. Germline CDR1 reads SNHLY; CDR2 reads FYNNEI. The CDR3 DNA sequence: TGTGCCAGCAGTGAAGCGGCGGGTCGGACTGAAGCTTTCTTT. Protein sequence: CASSEAAGRTEAFF.

This clone was seen only once. CDR3 amino acids: CASSPAERALYEQYF. CDR3 bases: TGTGCCAGCTCACCCGCCGAGCGCGCCCTTTACGAGCAGTACTTC. This sequence joins TRBV18 and TRBJ2-7, with D unclear. V dropped 3 bases and J dropped 4 bases, with 16 bases sitting between them. The CDR3 is 15 amino acids. Germline V gene sequence: CDR1 KGHSH, CDR2 LQKENI.

The chain combines TRBV6-5 with TRBJ2-1, with 8 bases lining up with TRBD2. V was clipped by 2 bases and J by 7 bases; unmatched bases: 7. Germline V gene sequence: CDR1 MNHEY, CDR2 SVGAGI. This CDR3 is built from 15 residues. The CDR3 coding sequence is TGTGCCAGCAGTTACGGTTTAGCGGGGAGGAATGAGCAGTTCTTC. This codes for CASSYGLAGRNEQFF.

This clone was seen only once. This chain uses TRBV6-6 with TRBJ1-2, with D hard to call. V was cut by 2 bases and J by 8 bases, with 12 bases left in between. The CDR3 is made up of 13 amino acids. The germline V gene has CDR1 MNHNY and CDR2 SVGAGI (reference sequence). CDR3 DNA: TGTGCCAGCAGTTACCGGCCCGAAAGCGGCTACACCTTC. As protein: CASSYRPESGYTF.

This clone was detected only a few times. The chain joins TRBV6-5 to TRBJ1-1, with D possibly matching TRBD1 (5 bases). The CDR3 is 13 amino acids. V lost 6 bases and J 1 base, leaving 9 bases between the germline ends. CDR1 MNHEY and CDR2 SVGAGI come from the germline V gene. The CDR3 coding sequence is TGTGCCAGCAGACGCAGGGAGAACACTGAAGCTTTCTTT. Amino acid sequence: CASRRRENTEAFF.

The DNA for the CDR3 is TGCGCCAGCAGCAATGGACAGGTTGGGACTGAAGCTTTCTTT. Its translation: CASSNGQVGTEAFF. The chain links TRBV5-1 to TRBJ1-1; the match to TRBD1 covers 7 bases. The germline V gene encodes CDR1 SGHRS and CDR2 YFSETQ. Germline trimming cut 4 bases from V and 5 bases from J; bases unmatched to any gene: 8. The CDR3 loop spans 14 amino acids.

The rearrangement links TRBV7-9 to TRBJ1-1, with D maybe TRBD1 (6 bases). Trimming shortened V by 7 bases and J by 10 bases, and 16 bases separated the two germline ends. The CDR3 covers 12 residues. The germline V gene encodes CDR1 SEHNR and CDR2 FQNEAQ (reference sequence). CDR3 residues: CASTNREVGAFF. Written as DNA, the CDR3 is TGTGCCAGCACCAACAGGGAGGTCGGAGCTTTCTTT.

The chain uses TRBV29-1 and TRBJ2-2, with 7 bases identical to TRBD1. The CDR3 spans 14 residues. Germline V CDR1 and CDR2: SQVTM, ANQGSEA. J lost 2 bases, V lost 6 bases, and 6 bases had no gene match. The CDR3 loop reads CSVYGTANTGELFF. The CDR3 DNA sequence: TGCAGCGTCTACGGGACAGCCAACACCGGGGAGCTGTTTTTT.

This clone appeared once. The CDR3 loop is CASSVDQGLYNEQFF. As DNA, the CDR3 is TGTGCCAGCAGCGTAGACCAGGGCCTATACAATGAGCAGTTCTTC. The chain recombines TRBV9 with TRBJ2-1, with D possibly being TRBD1 (5 bases). The CDR3 has 15 residues. Germline CDR1 is SGDLS and CDR2 is YYNGEE. The ends were cut back, 0 bases at V and 4 bases at J, with 11 bases in the middle.

This chain links TRBV7-8 with TRBJ2-7, with TRBD1 matching 11 bases. J gave up 3 bases and V 6 bases, and 4 bases lay outside the gene matches. Germline lookup yields CDR1 SGHVS and CDR2 FQNEAQ. The CDR3 runs 14 residues. CDR3 nucleotide sequence: TGTGCCAGCAGTCCCGGGACAGGGGGCTACGAGCAGTACTTC. Amino acids: CASSPGTGGYEQYF.

This clone occurred once. J is TRBJ2-1 and V is TRBV11-3, with 9 bases fitting TRBD1. Germline CDR1 SGHNT, CDR2 YENEEA. The CDR3 has 14 amino acids. The V segment lost 5 bases and the J segment 5 bases; nucleotides outside the gene matches: 4. The CDR3 spells CASSLDRGDNEQFF. CDR3 DNA: TGTGCCAGCAGCCTGGACAGGGGAGACAATGAGCAGTTCTTC.

V is TRBV7-9 and J is TRBJ2-3; 15 positions agree with TRBD2. Looked up from germline, CDR1 is SEHNR and CDR2 is FQNEAQ (reference sequence). This CDR3 region has 18 residues. The trim removed 8 bases at V and 0 bases at J, leaving 9 bases unmatched. The DNA for the CDR3 is TGTGCCAGCGTCCCCGGGACTAGCGGGAGGCCTAGCACAGATACGCAGTATTTT. Translation gives CASVPGTSGRPSTDTQYF.

The chain recombines TRBV6-5 with TRBJ2-4; 9 bases are a match to TRBD1. Germline loops: CDR1 MNHEY, CDR2 SVGAGI. V lost 6 bases and J lost 8; bases outside the gene matches: 11. This CDR3 has 15 residues. The CDR3 sequence: CASSADRGVFDIQYF. CDR3 DNA: TGTGCCAGCAGCGCGGACAGGGGAGTTTTCGACATTCAGTACTTC.

This clone showed up just a few times. V is TRBV7-9 and J is TRBJ2-1, with D maybe TRBD2 (6 bases). The V gene lost 4 bases and the J gene lost 12 bases, with 16 bases spanning the gap. This CDR3 is built from 13 residues. CDR1 and CDR2 (germline): SEHNR, FQNEAQ (reference sequence). The chain's CDR3 is CASSSGVGLRQFF. The CDR3 nucleotides read TGTGCCAGCAGCTCGGGTGTGGGACTTAGGCAGTTCTTC.

The V gene is TRBV28, the J gene TRBJ1-2; 7 nucleotides match TRBD1. The CDR3 covers 14 residues. CDR1 and CDR2 from the germline V gene are MDHEN and SYDVKM. V lost 6 bases and J lost 4; bases outside the gene matches: 8. CDR3 protein: CASSPGQASYGYTF. CDR3 in DNA: TGTGCCAGCAGCCCCGGACAGGCTTCCTATGGCTACACCTTC.

CDR3 loop: CASSFGGTEAFF. DNA for the CDR3: TGTGCCAGCAGCTTTGGTGGCACTGAAGCTTTCTTT. This sequence joins TRBV11-3 and TRBJ1-1; D uncertain. Germline V CDR1 and CDR2: SGHNT, YENEEA. Trimming stripped 3 bases from V and 4 bases from J, with 6 bases between. The CDR3 contains 12 residues.

This clone was detected once. The CDR3 here is CASSPPRGGSGNTIYF. The CDR3 DNA follows: TGTGCCAGCTCACCACCGCGTGGGGGCTCTGGAAACACCATATATTTT. The chain links TRBV18 to TRBJ1-3; D is possibly TRBD1 (5 bases). The CDR3 spans 16 residues. V lost 0 bases and J lost 0, with 9 bases in between. The V gene's germline CDR1 is KGHSH and CDR2 LQKENI.

V usage is TRBV4-3 and J usage is TRBJ2-1; D is ambiguous. The CDR3 is 12 residues long. CDR1 is LGHNA and CDR2 is YSLEER in the germline V gene. V was shortened by 0 bases and J by 9 bases, with 6 bases between the two germline ends. The CDR3 spells CASSQDHSEQFF. For the CDR3, the DNA is TGCGCCAGCAGCCAAGATCACAGTGAGCAGTTCTTC.